What follows are 11 T cell receptor beta chains derived from one specimen sequenced in a study of cytomegalovirus exposure and HLA in healthy donors (dated by TCRdb to the late 2010s). Preparation of the library involved the immunoSEQ multiplex PCR assay. For the multiplex PCR, a mixture combining 60 forward primers for TCR Vbeta segments and 13 reverse primers for TCR Jbeta segments was used. TCRdb retrieved this table from immuneACCESS and kept in-frame rearrangements only. Not all clones are present; in checked studies, unresolved V genes account for under half, and no reason is known for the remainder. This sample has some 97,000 clones in its table, and about 79% of those were observed once. 0.9% to 1.5% of the sample belongs to the ten largest clones. Material: PBMCs. The receptor source for this set is a woman under 30 in good health and CMV-seronegative.

This chain connects TRBV6-5 to TRBJ2-5, with D tentatively TRBD2 (6 bases). CDR1 is MNHEY and CDR2 is SVGAGI in the germline V gene. The CDR3 contains 11 residues. Trimming removed 2 bases from V and 10 bases from J, with 8 bases in between. The CDR3 is CASSYGRGQYF. In DNA, the CDR3 is TGTGCCAGCAGTTACGGGCGGGGCCAGTACTTC.

The chain carries TRBV19 and TRBJ2-1, with TRBD2 matching over 8 bases. The CDR3 runs to 14 residues. V gave up 7 bases and J gave up 8 bases; unmatched junction bases: 10. The germline V gene encodes CDR1 LNHDA and CDR2 SQIVND (reference sequence). The CDR3 reads CASKGTGGLYEQFF. The CDR3 nucleotides read TGTGCCAGTAAGGGAACGGGGGGGCTCTATGAGCAGTTCTTC.

This rearrangement joins TRBV6-1 to TRBJ1-1; a possible D gene is TRBD1 (6 bases). This CDR3 contains 13 residues. Per germline, CDR1 MNHNS and CDR2 SASEGT. Trimming took 0 bases from V and 4 from J, leaving 6 bases between them. The CDR3 loop reads CASSEAGGTEAFF. DNA of the CDR3: TGTGCCAGCAGTGAAGCAGGGGGCACTGAAGCTTTCTTT.

V and J are TRBV7-2 and TRBJ2-3; D is possibly TRBD2 (5 bases). In germline, CDR1 is SGHTA, CDR2 FQGNSA. Trimming removed 5 bases from V and 8 bases from J, with 17 bases in between. The CDR3 sequence is 14 residues long. The CDR3 sequence is CASSTSLGPVTQYF. The DNA of the CDR3 is TGTGCCAGCAGCACCTCACTAGGTCCAGTTACGCAGTATTTT.

This chain's CDR3 is CASSLAAGSSYNSPLHF. In nucleotides, the CDR3 is TGTGCCAGCAGCTTAGCGGCCGGGAGCTCCTATAATTCACCCCTCCACTTT. The chain employs TRBV7-2 and TRBJ1-6; D uncertain. V was trimmed by 0 bases and J by 0 bases, leaving 9 bases between them. This CDR3 is built from 17 residues. The V gene's germline CDR1 is SGHTA and CDR2 FQGNSA. The variable domain in full, with the rest retrieved from reference TRBV7-2 and TRBJ1-6, is GAGVSQSPSNKVTEKGKDVELRCDPISGHTALYWYRQSLGQGLEFLIYFQGNSAPDKSGLPSDRFSAERTGGSVSTLTIQRTQQEDSAVYLCASSLAAGSSYNSPLHFGNGTRLTVT.

The V call is TRBV7-8, the J call TRBJ2-5; possibly TRBD2 for D (6 bases). The CDR3 length is 14 residues. The V gene's germline CDR1 is SGHVS and CDR2 FQNEAQ. V was cut by 1 base and J by 5 bases, with 11 bases left in between. The CDR3, as DNA: TGTGCCAGCAGCTTAGTAACGGGAGAGGAGACCCAGTACTTC. Encoded protein: CASSLVTGEETQYF.

The V gene is TRBV5-5, the J gene TRBJ2-3, with D unresolved. Germline CDR1 SGHKS, CDR2 YYEKEE (reference sequence). The CDR3 covers 16 residues. Trimming shortened V by 1 base and J by 0 bases, and 12 bases separated the two germline ends. The CDR3 nucleotides are TGTGCCAGCAGCTTGTGGCCCCTAGAGAGCACAGATACGCAGTATTTT. The encoded protein is CASSLWPLESTDTQYF.

The gene calls are TRBV15 and TRBJ2-1; 8 nucleotides line up with TRBD1. This CDR3 spans 18 amino acids. V lost 2 bases, J lost 2 bases, and 11 bases stayed unmatched. CDR1 and CDR2 from the germline V gene are LNHNV and YYDKDF (reference sequence). The CDR3 region has the DNA TGTGCCACCAGCAGACTAGGGGGTCAGGGGGCCACCTACAATGAGCAGTTCTTC. Its translation: CATSRLGGQGATYNEQFF.

This clone appeared a single time. The chain carries TRBV27 and TRBJ2-7; D might be TRBD2 (5 bases). V gave up 2 bases and J gave up 5 bases, with 10 bases separating them. The CDR3 sequence is 13 residues long. Germline CDR1 and CDR2: MNHEY and SMNVEV (reference sequence). The CDR3 DNA is TGTGCCAGCAGTTTAAGACAAGCGGACGAGCAGTACTTC. Translated: CASSLRQADEQYF.

In this sample, this clone turned up once. This rearrangement joins TRBV29-1 to TRBJ1-2, with a possible D match to TRBD1 (6 bases). Trimming pared 4 bases from V and 11 bases from J, leaving 14 bases between. Germline CDR1 is SQVTM and CDR2 is ANQGSEA. This CDR3 region has 11 residues. This CDR3 reads CSVGGHPSYTF. The CDR3 nucleotides read TGCAGCGTTGGGGGACACCCCTCGTACACCTTC.

The CDR3 nucleotides are TGTGCCAGCAGCTTAGGTCTCAGGGAGGGCGGTTATGAGCAGTTCTTC. Its protein is CASSLGLREGGYEQFF. The chain carries TRBV7-8 and TRBJ2-1; 7 bases map to TRBD2. There are 16 residues in the CDR3. With 1 base clipped from V and 8 bases from J, the junction kept 11 bases outside the gene matches. Germline values: CDR1 SGHVS, CDR2 FQNEAQ. Variable domain in full (rest from reference TRBV7-8 and TRBJ2-1): GAGVSQSPRYKVAKRGQDVALRCDPISGHVSLFWYQQALGQGPEFLTYFQNEAQLDKSGLPSDRFFAERPEGSVSTLKIQRTQQEDSAVYLCASSLGLREGGYEQFFGPGTRLTVL.